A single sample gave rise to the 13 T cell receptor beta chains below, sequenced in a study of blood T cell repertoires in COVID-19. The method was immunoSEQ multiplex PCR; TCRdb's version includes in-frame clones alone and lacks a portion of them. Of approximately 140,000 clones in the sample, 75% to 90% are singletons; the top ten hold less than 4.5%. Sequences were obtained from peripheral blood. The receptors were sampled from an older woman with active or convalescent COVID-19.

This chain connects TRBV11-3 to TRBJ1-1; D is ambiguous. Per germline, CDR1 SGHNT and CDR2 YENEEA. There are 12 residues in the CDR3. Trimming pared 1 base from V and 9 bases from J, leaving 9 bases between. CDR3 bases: TGTGCCAGCAGCTTAGGGGCCGAGAAAGCTTTCTTT. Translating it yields CASSLGAEKAFF.

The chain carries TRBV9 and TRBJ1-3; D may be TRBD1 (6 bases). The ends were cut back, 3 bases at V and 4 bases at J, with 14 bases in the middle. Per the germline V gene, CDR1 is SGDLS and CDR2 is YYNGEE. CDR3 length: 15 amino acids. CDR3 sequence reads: CASSARQGQGNTIYF. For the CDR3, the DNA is TGTGCCAGCAGCGCCAGGCAGGGGCAGGGAAACACCATATATTTT.

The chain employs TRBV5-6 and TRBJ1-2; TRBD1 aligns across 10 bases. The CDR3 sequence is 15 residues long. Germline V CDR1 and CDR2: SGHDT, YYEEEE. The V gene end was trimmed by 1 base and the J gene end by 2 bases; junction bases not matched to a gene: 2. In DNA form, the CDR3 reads TGTGCCAGCAGCTTGTCGGGACAGGGGAACTATGGCTACACCTTC. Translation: CASSLSGQGNYGYTF.

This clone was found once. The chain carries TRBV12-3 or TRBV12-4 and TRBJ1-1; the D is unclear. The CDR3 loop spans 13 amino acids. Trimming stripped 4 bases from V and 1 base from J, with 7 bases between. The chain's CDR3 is CASSSLANTEAFF. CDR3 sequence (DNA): TGTGCCAGCAGTTCCTTAGCGAACACTGAAGCTTTCTTT.

The CDR3 nucleotides are TGTGCCAGCAGTTTCGGGGGGCCGGACTATGGCTACACCTTC. Residues: CASSFGGPDYGYTF. The rearrangement joins TRBV27 to TRBJ1-2, with D perhaps matching TRBD1 (6 bases). The CDR3 covers 14 residues. CDR1 and CDR2 (germline): MNHEY, SMNVEV (reference sequence). Between the trimmed V and J ends, which lost 3 bases and 3 bases, there was a span of 11 bases.

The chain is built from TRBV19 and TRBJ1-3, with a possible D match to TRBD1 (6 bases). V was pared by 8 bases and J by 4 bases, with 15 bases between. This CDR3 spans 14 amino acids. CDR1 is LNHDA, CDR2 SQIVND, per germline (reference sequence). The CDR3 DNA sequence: TGTGCCAGTCATTTACTGACAGGCGGAAACACCATATATTTT. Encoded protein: CASHLLTGGNTIYF.

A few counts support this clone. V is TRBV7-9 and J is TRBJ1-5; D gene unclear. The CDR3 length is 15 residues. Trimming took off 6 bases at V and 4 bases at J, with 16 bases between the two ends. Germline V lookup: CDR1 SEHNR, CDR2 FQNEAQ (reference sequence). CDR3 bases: TGTGCCAGCAGTCTCGGGGTCCAGCCGAATCAGCCCCAGCATTTT. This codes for CASSLGVQPNQPQHF.

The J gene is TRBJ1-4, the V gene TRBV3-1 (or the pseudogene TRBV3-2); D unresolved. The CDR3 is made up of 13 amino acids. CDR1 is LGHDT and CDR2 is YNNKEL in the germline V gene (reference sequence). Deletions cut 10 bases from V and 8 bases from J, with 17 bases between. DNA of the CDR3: TGTGCCAACAAAACCTCTTACAGAGAAAAACTGTTTTTT. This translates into CANKTSYREKLFF.

The chain's CDR3 is CASSFDRGQGYTF. CDR3 coding DNA: TGTGCCAGCAGTTTCGACAGGGGGCAAGGCTACACCTTC. The chain is built from TRBV27 and TRBJ1-2, with 10 bases that match TRBD1. The germline V gene encodes CDR1 MNHEY and CDR2 SMNVEV (reference sequence). The CDR3 totals 13 residues. With 3 bases clipped from V and 8 bases from J, the junction kept 3 bases outside the gene matches.

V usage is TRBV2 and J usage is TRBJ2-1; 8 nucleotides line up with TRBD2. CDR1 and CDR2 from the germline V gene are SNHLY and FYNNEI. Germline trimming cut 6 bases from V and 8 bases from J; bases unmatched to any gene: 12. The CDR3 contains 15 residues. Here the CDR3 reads CASRGRAGVFDEQFF. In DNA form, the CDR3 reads TGTGCCAGCAGGGGAAGAGCGGGGGTATTCGATGAGCAGTTCTTC.

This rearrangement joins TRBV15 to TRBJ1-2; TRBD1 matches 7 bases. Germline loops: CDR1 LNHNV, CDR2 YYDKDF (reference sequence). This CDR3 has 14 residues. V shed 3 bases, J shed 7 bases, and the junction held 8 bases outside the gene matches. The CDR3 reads CATSRQGEVGGYTF. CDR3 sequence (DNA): TGTGCCACCAGCAGGCAGGGGGAGGTGGGTGGCTACACCTTC.

The chain's CDR3 is CASSWIGGAPYNEQFF. In DNA form, the CDR3 reads TGCGCCAGCAGCTGGATAGGGGGGGCCCCCTACAATGAGCAGTTCTTC. The V and J genes are TRBV5-1 and TRBJ2-1; D is perhaps TRBD2 (7 bases). V was clipped by 3 bases and J by 2 bases, with 15 bases between them. The CDR3 length is 16 residues. The germline V gene encodes CDR1 SGHRS and CDR2 YFSETQ.

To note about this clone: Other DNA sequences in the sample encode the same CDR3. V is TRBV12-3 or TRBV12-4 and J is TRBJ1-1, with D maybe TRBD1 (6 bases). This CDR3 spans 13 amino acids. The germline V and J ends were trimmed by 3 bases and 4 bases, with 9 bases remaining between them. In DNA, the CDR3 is TGTGCCAGCAGTTTCGGCAGGGGCACTGAAGCTTTCTTT. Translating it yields CASSFGRGTEAFF.